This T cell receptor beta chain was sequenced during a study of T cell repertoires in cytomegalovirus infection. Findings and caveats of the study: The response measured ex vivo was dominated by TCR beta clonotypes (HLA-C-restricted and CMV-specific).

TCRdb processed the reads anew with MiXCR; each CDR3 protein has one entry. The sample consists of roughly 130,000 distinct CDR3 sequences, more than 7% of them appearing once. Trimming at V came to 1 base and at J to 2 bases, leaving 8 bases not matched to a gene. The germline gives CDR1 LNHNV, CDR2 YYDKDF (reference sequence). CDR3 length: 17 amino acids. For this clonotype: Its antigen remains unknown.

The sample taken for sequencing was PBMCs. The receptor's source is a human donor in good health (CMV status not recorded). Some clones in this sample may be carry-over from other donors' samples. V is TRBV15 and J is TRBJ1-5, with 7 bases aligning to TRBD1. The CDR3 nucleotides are TGTGCCACCAGCAGAGTCACAGGGGTAGGAGGCAATCAGCCCCAGCATTTT. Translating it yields CATSRVTGVGGNQPQHF.